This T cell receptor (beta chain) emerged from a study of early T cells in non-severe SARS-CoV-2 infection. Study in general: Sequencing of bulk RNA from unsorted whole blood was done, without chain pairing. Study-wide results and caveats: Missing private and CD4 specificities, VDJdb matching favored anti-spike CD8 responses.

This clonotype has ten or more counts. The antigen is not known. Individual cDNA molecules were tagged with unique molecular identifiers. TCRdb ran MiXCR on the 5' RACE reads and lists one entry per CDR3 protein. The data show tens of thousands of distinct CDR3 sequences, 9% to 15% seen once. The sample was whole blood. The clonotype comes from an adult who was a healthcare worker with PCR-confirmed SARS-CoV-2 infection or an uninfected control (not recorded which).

The CDR3 loop reads CASGKQGTGELFF. The CDR3 nucleotides are TGCGCCAGCGGCAAACAGGGTACCGGGGAGCTGTTTTTT. The genes are TRBV10-1 and TRBJ2-2; maybe TRBD1 (6 bases). CDR1 WNHNN and CDR2 SYGVQD come from the germline V gene (reference sequence). This CDR3 region has 13 residues. Trimming removed 8 bases from V and 5 bases from J, with 12 bases in between.